Below, one T cell receptor beta chain is given with its context. What it binds is unknown. This sample was taken from a study of cytomegalovirus exposure and HLA in healthy donors. The length of the CDR3 is 14 residues. The ends lost 5 bases at V and 3 bases at J; junction bases unmatched: 6. In germline, CDR1 is MNHEY, CDR2 SVGAGI. Overall study findings and caveats: In a later analysis, HLA-associated TCR beta chains were more clonally expanded than equally common others.

The PCR ran on 60 Vbeta and 13 Jbeta primers. TCRdb's table, derived via immunoSEQ multiplex PCR, lists solely in-frame clones and lacks some. Among roughly 120,000 clones, about 74% were seen once, and the ten largest hold over 5%. This receptor was obtained from a man aged 35 to 55 in good health and CMV-seropositive. The sequenced sample consisted of PBMCs. The chain has TRBV6-5 and TRBJ2-7, with 8 bases identical to TRBD1. CDR3 protein: CASSTGTGIYEQYF. CDR3 sequence (DNA): TGTGCCAGCAGTACCGGGACAGGCATCTACGAGCAGTACTTC.